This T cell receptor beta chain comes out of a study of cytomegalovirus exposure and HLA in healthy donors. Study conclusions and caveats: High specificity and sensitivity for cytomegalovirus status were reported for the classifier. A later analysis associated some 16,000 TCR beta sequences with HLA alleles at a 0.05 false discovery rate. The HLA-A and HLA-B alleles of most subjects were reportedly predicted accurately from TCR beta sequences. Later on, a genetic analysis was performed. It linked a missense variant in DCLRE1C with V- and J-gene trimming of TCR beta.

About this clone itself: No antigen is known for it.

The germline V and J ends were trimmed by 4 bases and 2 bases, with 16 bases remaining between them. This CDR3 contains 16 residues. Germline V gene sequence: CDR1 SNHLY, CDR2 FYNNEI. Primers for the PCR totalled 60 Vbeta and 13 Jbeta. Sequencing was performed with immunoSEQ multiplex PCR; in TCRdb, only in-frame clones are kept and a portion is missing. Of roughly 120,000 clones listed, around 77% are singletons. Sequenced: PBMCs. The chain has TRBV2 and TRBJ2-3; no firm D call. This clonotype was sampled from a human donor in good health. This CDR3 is CASSVQREIATDTQYF. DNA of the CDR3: TGTGCCAGCAGTGTCCAGCGCGAAATCGCCACAGATACGCAGTATTTT.